This paragraph reports one T cell receptor (beta chain). The V and J ends lost 0 bases and 4 bases respectively, with 18 bases between them. CDR1 and CDR2 (germline): LGHDT, YNNKEL (reference sequence). This CDR3 contains 17 residues. Preparing the TCRbeta library involved the use of unique molecular identifiers. TCRdb re-called the PCR reads with MiXCR, one entry per CDR3 protein. This sample carries about 640,000 distinct CDR3 sequences, roughly 13% of them seen once, and the ten largest clones take 2% to 2.5%. These data belong to a study of T-cell reconstitution after alpha-beta-depleted transplantation in children.

The source of this sequence is a male patient between 5 and 17 years old who had a stem cell transplant for acute myeloid leukemia, so the T cells may come from the graft donor. Sequencing used PBMCs, mostly from graft donor cells, obtained 360 days after TCRalphabeta/CD19-depleted stem cell transplant. The chain combines TRBV3-1 with TRBJ1-1, with D perhaps matching TRBD1 (5 bases). CDR3 bases: TGTGCCAGCAGCCAAGAGGGGCTCGGGGTTGGGAGCACTGAAGCTTTCTTT. It specifies CASSQEGLGVGSTEAFF.